What follows are 8 T cell receptor beta chains derived from one specimen sequenced in a study of CD8 T cells in Susac syndrome. The RNA, about 0.45 to 1 ug, was put through reverse transcription using random hexamers. TCRdb re-derived calls from the immunoSEQ multiplex PCR reads in MiXCR, one entry per CDR3 protein. The table has some 100,000 distinct CDR3 sequences, roughly 92% seen once. Sequencing was carried out using CD8+ T cells from PBMCs. The receptor set was obtained from a human donor in good health.

The rearrangement links TRBV30 to TRBJ1-5; D gene unclear. CDR3 length: 16 amino acids. V was trimmed by 2 bases and J by 1 base, leaving 15 bases between them. Germline CDR1 is GTSNPN and CDR2 is SVGIG (reference sequence). The CDR3 is CAWSLPLGRSNQPQHF. CDR3 sequence (DNA): TGTGCCTGGAGTCTCCCGTTGGGGAGGAGCAATCAGCCCCAGCATTTT.

The chain employs TRBV6-2 or TRBV6-3 and TRBJ2-2; no definite D call. The CDR3 is 14 residues long. The V gene lost 2 bases and the J gene lost 5 bases, with 9 bases spanning the gap. Germline CDR1 and CDR2: MNHEY and SVGEGT. The CDR3 nucleotides read TGTGCCAGCAGTTACACCCATAAGACCGGGGAGCTGTTTTTT. This codes for CASSYTHKTGELFF.

The chain has TRBV20-1 and TRBJ2-4; possibly TRBD1 for D (5 bases). Germline V gives CDR1 DFQATT, CDR2 SNEGSKA (reference sequence). Trimming pared 6 bases from V and 10 bases from J, leaving 16 bases between. The CDR3 is made up of 12 amino acids. This CDR3 is CSADTDGRIQYF. CDR3 sequence (DNA): TGCAGTGCGGACACGGACGGACGTATTCAGTACTTC.

V and J are TRBV19 and TRBJ2-1; D is uncertain. Deletions cut 5 bases from V and 5 bases from J, with 16 bases between. CDR1 is LNHDA and CDR2 is SQIVND in the germline V gene (reference sequence). The CDR3 covers 15 residues. The CDR3 spells CASSGRGGRDNEQFF. The CDR3 region has the DNA TGTGCCAGTAGTGGACGAGGTGGTAGGGACAATGAGCAGTTCTTC.

The J gene is TRBJ2-2, the V gene TRBV2, with D possibly matching TRBD1 (5 bases). Deletions cut 3 bases from V and 2 bases from J, with 16 bases between. This CDR3 region has 17 residues. Germline CDR1 reads SNHLY; CDR2 reads FYNNEI. DNA for the CDR3: TGTGCCAGCAGTGATGGGGCGGCAGGAGAAAACACCGGGGAGCTGTTTTTT. This codes for CASSDGAAGENTGELFF.

The chain combines TRBV10-3 with TRBJ2-2, with TRBD2 identical over 12 bases. J was trimmed by 4 bases and V by 4 bases; bases with no gene match: 1. Per the germline V gene, CDR1 is ENHRY and CDR2 is SYGVKD. The CDR3 runs to 15 residues. CDR3 region: CAISALAGGTGELFF. In nucleotides, the CDR3 is TGTGCCATCAGTGCACTAGCGGGAGGCACCGGGGAGCTGTTTTTT.

The chain links TRBV9 to TRBJ1-1, with 7 bases fitting TRBD1. J gave up 5 bases and V 3 bases, and 7 bases lay outside the gene matches. The CDR3 has 14 residues. The germline V gene has CDR1 SGDLS and CDR2 YYNGEE. The CDR3 DNA reads as TGTGCCAGCAGCGGACACGACAGGGTAACTGAAGCTTTCTTT. It translates to CASSGHDRVTEAFF.

The rearrangement uses TRBV3-1 and TRBJ1-4; D possibly corresponds to TRBD1 (5 bases). The CDR3 spans 13 residues. The V gene lost 3 bases and the J gene lost 12 bases, with 14 bases spanning the gap. CDR1 is LGHDT, CDR2 YNNKEL, per germline (reference sequence). The CDR3 sequence: CASSHEGRKELFF. DNA of the CDR3: TGTGCCAGCAGCCATGAGGGGCGGAAGGAACTGTTTTTT.